This T cell receptor (beta chain) appears in the sequencing data of a study of blood T cell repertoires in COVID-19. How the authors handled the data: Estimated nucleated cell counts came from reference gene primer amplification. Some clones are missing from TCRdb's copy, which holds only in-frame ones; the method was immunoSEQ multiplex PCR. V, J and clone size are taken as reported in that table, and D and trimming were inferred from the DNA itself. The sample includes a few hundred thousand clones, around 82% of them seen just once. There are 14 residues in the CDR3. Germline lookup yields CDR1 SQVTM and CDR2 ANQGSEA. V lost 0 bases and J lost 1, with 9 bases in between.

The receptor's source is a human donor in a cohort sampled during active COVID-19. Sequencing used peripheral blood. This chain connects TRBV29-1 to TRBJ1-2; D not resolved. CDR3 protein: CSVEDRRDNYGYTF. CDR3 DNA sequence: TGCAGCGTTGAAGATCGGCGGGATAACTATGGCTACACCTTC.